This T cell receptor (beta chain) derives from a study of T-cell memory formation after mild COVID-19. This clonotype was found once. CDR1 is ENHRY, CDR2 SYGVKD, per germline. The V segment lost 0 bases and the J segment 1 base; nucleotides outside the gene matches: 2. The CDR3 spans 16 residues. TCRdb re-analysed the 5' RACE reads in MiXCR, keeping a single row per CDR3 protein. The sample contains approximately 260,000 distinct CDR3 sequences, about a sixth of which appear only once. The rearrangement links TRBV10-3 to TRBJ2-3, with 9 nucleotides matching TRBD2. Sequencing was done on a sample of PBMCs or a T cell subset sorted from them (not recorded which). The TCR sequence derives from a man between 18 and 29 years old who had mild COVID-19 (a few samples of this study predate the infection). Cell type and time point are not known. The CDR3 sequence: CAISESGGGGTDTQYF. The CDR3 DNA is TGTGCCATCAGTGAGTCCGGCGGGGGGGGCACAGATACGCAGTATTTT.